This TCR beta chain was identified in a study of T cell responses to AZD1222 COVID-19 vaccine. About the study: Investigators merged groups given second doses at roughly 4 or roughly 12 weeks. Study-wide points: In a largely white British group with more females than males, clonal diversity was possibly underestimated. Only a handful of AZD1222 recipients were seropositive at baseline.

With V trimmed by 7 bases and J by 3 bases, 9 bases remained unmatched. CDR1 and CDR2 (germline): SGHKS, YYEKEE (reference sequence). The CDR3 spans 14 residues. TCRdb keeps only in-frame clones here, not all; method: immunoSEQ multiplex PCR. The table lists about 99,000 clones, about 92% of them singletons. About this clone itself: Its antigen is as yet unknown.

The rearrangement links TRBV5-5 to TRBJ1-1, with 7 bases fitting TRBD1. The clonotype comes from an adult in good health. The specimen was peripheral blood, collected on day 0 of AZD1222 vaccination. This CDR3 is CASGDPGQYTEAFF. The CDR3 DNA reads TGTGCCAGCGGCGATCCGGGACAGTACACTGAAGCTTTCTTT.